These 15 T cell receptor beta chains originate from one sample sequenced in a study of response to subunit inactivated influenza vaccine. TCRdb ran MiXCR on the RT-PCR reads and lists one entry per CDR3 protein. The sample consists of more than 700,000 distinct CDR3 sequences, 21% of them appearing once. Sequences were derived from PBMCs from blood, sampled 4 to 6 days after vaccination. The receptor set was obtained from a man between 50 and 59 years old who received an inactivated influenza vaccine.

The chain employs TRBV7-9 and TRBJ2-2; perhaps D is TRBD1 or TRBD2 (5 bases each). The V gene's germline CDR1 is SEHNR and CDR2 FQNEAQ (reference sequence). The CDR3 is 17 amino acids. The V gene lost 5 bases and the J gene lost 2 bases, with 18 bases spanning the gap. This chain's CDR3 is CASSLRGAESNTGELFF. The CDR3, as DNA: TGTGCCAGCAGCCTTAGAGGGGCGGAAAGTAACACCGGGGAGCTGTTTTTT. Using reference TRBV7-9 and TRBJ2-2 for the parts outside the CDR3, the full variable domain is DTGVSQNPRHKITKRGQNVTFRCDPISEHNRLYWYRQTLGQGPEFLTYFQNEAQLEKSRLLSDRFSAERPKGSFSTLEIQRTEQGDSAMYLCASSLRGAESNTGELFFGEGSRLTVL.

This chain connects TRBV5-6 to TRBJ2-1; 8 bases map to TRBD1. CDR3 length: 16 residues. The V segment lost 0 bases and the J segment 5 bases; nucleotides outside the gene matches: 7. CDR1 and CDR2 (germline): SGHDT, YYEEEE. The CDR3 loop is CASSLAGQGSDNEQFF. DNA for the CDR3: TGTGCCAGCAGCTTGGCTGGACAGGGATCGGACAATGAGCAGTTCTTC.

This clonotype was counted at least ten times. J is TRBJ2-2 and V is TRBV12-3 or TRBV12-4; D not certain. CDR3 length: 13 residues. Trimming took off 6 bases at V and 4 bases at J, with 9 bases between the two ends. The chain's CDR3 is CASRVGTTGELFF. The CDR3 DNA is TGTGCCAGCAGAGTGGGCACCACCGGGGAGCTGTTTTTT.

In this sample, this clonotype turned up a few times. This chain links TRBV20-1 with TRBJ2-3; D might be TRBD2 (6 bases). Trimming cost V 1 base and J 2 bases, with 22 bases left between them. The length of the CDR3 is 18 residues. Germline V gives CDR1 DFQATT, CDR2 SNEGSKA (reference sequence). CDR3 region: CSARVWTTDLIFTDTQYF. The CDR3 nucleotides are TGCAGTGCTAGAGTGTGGACTACCGATTTAATTTTCACAGATACGCAGTATTTT.

This chain connects TRBV29-1 to TRBJ2-1, with 9 bases that match TRBD2. J was trimmed by 4 bases and V by 1 base; bases with no gene match: 14. Germline CDR1 is SQVTM and CDR2 is ANQGSEA. The length of the CDR3 is 18 residues. The chain's CDR3 is CSVEGVLGGLALYNEQFF. CDR3 coding DNA: TGCAGCGTTGAAGGGGTCCTCGGCGGACTAGCGCTTTACAATGAGCAGTTCTTC.

This clonotype was counted between two and nine times. The genes are TRBV7-2 and TRBJ1-1, with 7 bases identical to TRBD1. V was clipped by 2 bases and J by 4 bases; unmatched bases: 4. The CDR3 has 14 amino acids. Germline CDR1 SGHTA, CDR2 FQGNSA. CDR3 loop: CASSLRQGPTEAFF. Written as DNA, the CDR3 is TGTGCCAGCAGCTTAAGACAGGGTCCCACTGAAGCTTTCTTT.

This clonotype was detected a few times. This sequence joins TRBV13 and TRBJ2-5; 10 bases line up with TRBD1. Per the germline V gene, CDR1 is PRHDT and CDR2 is FYEKMQ (reference sequence). This CDR3 has 15 residues. J gave up 5 bases and V 5 bases, and 8 bases lay outside the gene matches. For the CDR3, the DNA is TGTGCCAGCAGCCTCCGACAGGGGGCCATCGAGACCCAGTACTTC. As protein: CASSLRQGAIETQYF.

The V gene is TRBV20-1, the J gene TRBJ2-1; 9 nucleotides match TRBD2. The J segment lost 5 bases and the V segment lost 6 bases, leaving 14 bases of the junction unmatched. Germline lookup yields CDR1 DFQATT and CDR2 SNEGSKA (reference sequence). The CDR3 loop spans 16 amino acids. This chain's CDR3 is CSASRYSASGNNEQFF. DNA for the CDR3: TGCAGTGCCAGTCGATATAGCGCTAGCGGGAACAATGAGCAGTTCTTC.

The chain has TRBV27 and TRBJ2-2, with D possibly TRBD1 on 6 matching bases. The CDR3 has 15 amino acids. The V gene's germline CDR1 is MNHEY and CDR2 SMNVEV (reference sequence). V lost 2 bases to trimming and J lost 6 bases, with 13 bases between them. CDR3 DNA sequence: TGTGCCAGCAGTTTAGCTGGGGGCGCGGCCGGGGAGCTGTTTTTT. Amino acid sequence: CASSLAGGAAGELFF.

This chain connects TRBV29-1 to TRBJ1-6, with D possibly TRBD1 on 5 matching bases. The ends were cut back, 6 bases at V and 7 bases at J, with 13 bases in the middle. This CDR3 has 13 amino acids. Germline-derived CDR1 and CDR2 are SQVTM and ANQGSEA. CDR3 loop: CSVGEGPNSPLHF. CDR3 sequence (DNA): TGCAGCGTCGGAGAGGGACCCAATTCACCCCTCCACTTT.

This chain links TRBV11-2 with TRBJ2-7; possible D gene TRBD2, 5 bases. The length of the CDR3 is 16 residues. Trimming took 1 base from V and 3 from J, leaving 16 bases between them. Germline V gene lookup returns CDR1 SGHAT and CDR2 FQNNGV. CDR3 nucleotide sequence: TGTGCCAGCAGCTTAGTTGGGTCGGGGATTGTCTACGAGCAGTACTTC. This encodes CASSLVGSGIVYEQYF.

This rearrangement joins TRBV15 to TRBJ2-4; D perhaps matches TRBD1 (5 bases). Germline values: CDR1 LNHNV, CDR2 YYDKDF (reference sequence). The CDR3 is 15 residues long. V lost 4 bases and J lost 7, with 17 bases in between. In DNA form, the CDR3 reads TGTGCCACCAGCATTCAGGGCTCCATCGGGAACATTCAGTACTTC. Its translation is CATSIQGSIGNIQYF.

This clonotype was detected only a few times. The rearrangement uses TRBV4-2 and TRBJ1-5; no firm D call. Trimming removed 2 bases at V and 7 bases at J, with 15 bases between. The CDR3 totals 15 residues. The germline V gene has CDR1 LGHNA and CDR2 YNFKEQ. CDR3 sequence: CASSQSDTSGQPQHF. The CDR3 DNA is TGTGCCAGCAGCCAATCAGACACGTCGGGGCAGCCCCAGCATTTT.

The chain carries TRBV20-1 and TRBJ2-1; D call uncertain. Trimming left V 4 bases short and J 2 bases short, with 12 bases between. The CDR3 spans 14 residues. Germline loops: CDR1 DFQATT, CDR2 SNEGSKA (reference sequence). For the CDR3, the DNA is TGCAGTGCTATTTTGCCTCGAGCCTACAATGAGCAGTTCTTC. It yields the protein CSAILPRAYNEQFF.

This clonotype was counted only a few times. This rearrangement joins TRBV5-5 to TRBJ2-5; D uncertain. Germline lookup yields CDR1 SGHKS and CDR2 YYEKEE (reference sequence). This CDR3 has 14 amino acids. Between the trimmed V and J ends, which lost 4 bases and 6 bases, there was a span of 16 bases. In nucleotides, the CDR3 is TGTGCCAGCAGCCCAAACCCCGGTACGAAGACCCAGTACTTC. Residues: CASSPNPGTKTQYF.